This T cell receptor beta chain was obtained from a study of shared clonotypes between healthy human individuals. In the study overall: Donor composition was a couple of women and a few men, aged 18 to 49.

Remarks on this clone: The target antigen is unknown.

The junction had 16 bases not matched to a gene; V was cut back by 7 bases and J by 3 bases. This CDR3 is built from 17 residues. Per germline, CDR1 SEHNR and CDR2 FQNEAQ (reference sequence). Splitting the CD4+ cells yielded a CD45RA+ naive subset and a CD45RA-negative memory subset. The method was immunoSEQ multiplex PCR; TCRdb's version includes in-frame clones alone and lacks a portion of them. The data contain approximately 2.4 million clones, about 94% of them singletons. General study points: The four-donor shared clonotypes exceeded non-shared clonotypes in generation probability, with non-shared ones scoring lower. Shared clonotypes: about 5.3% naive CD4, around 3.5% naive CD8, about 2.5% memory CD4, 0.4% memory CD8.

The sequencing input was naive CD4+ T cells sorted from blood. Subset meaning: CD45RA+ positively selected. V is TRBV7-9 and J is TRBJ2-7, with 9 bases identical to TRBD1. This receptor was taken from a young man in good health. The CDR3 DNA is TGTGCCAGCACCCTTCAAGCAGGGACAGGGCACATCTACGAGCAGTACTTC. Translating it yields CASTLQAGTGHIYEQYF.